The subject of this entry is one TCR beta chain. The target antigen is unknown. Trimming took 1 base from V and 3 from J; bases not matched to a gene: 6. CDR1 LGHNA and CDR2 YSLEER come from the germline V gene. This CDR3 spans 16 amino acids. Data came from immunoSEQ multiplex PCR; TCRdb stores just in-frame clones and leaves some out. Among 2 million to 2.5 million clones listed, nearly 97% were seen once. The sample comes from a study of shared clonotypes between healthy human individuals. Study-level information: For every donor, three CD4 naive, three CD4 memory, two CD8 naive and one CD8 memory plates were used.

Whole-study findings and limits: Sequencing depth was predicted to influence how clonotypes are shared among donors. Clonotype sharing across several donors was observed for roughly 5% of naive CD4 clonotypes.

Researchers partitioned CD4+ cells into CD45RA+ naive and CD45RA-negative memory subsets. The rearrangement joins TRBV4-3 to TRBJ2-7; 10 bases map to TRBD1. The sample comprised naive CD4+ T cells sorted from blood. Noted subset: CD45RA+ positively selected. The clonotype was recovered from a man in his late teens or twenties in good health. CDR3 amino acids: CASSQGLDRGIYEQYF. CDR3 sequence (DNA): TGCGCCAGCAGCCAAGGCTTGGACAGGGGGATCTACGAGCAGTACTTC.